The present entry profiles one TCR beta chain with its context. Its antigen is not identified. This record belongs to a study of T cell repertoires and leukemia-associated antigens. The CDR3 is made up of 13 amino acids. V was clipped by 4 bases and J by 3 bases, with 10 bases between them. Germline-derived CDR1 and CDR2 are SGHRS and YFSETQ. From the 5' RACE reads, TCRdb called clonotypes with MiXCR, one entry per CDR3 protein. The sample yields 9,000 to 15,000 distinct CDR3 sequences, more than 40% seen once. The sample was CD3+ T cells sorted from blood and cultured. This sequence was found in a female donor in good health. The V call is TRBV5-1, the J call TRBJ1-2; D might be TRBD1 (6 bases). CDR3: CASSGDRYYGYTF. The CDR3, as DNA: TGCGCCAGCAGCGGTGACAGGTACTATGGCTACACCTTC.